This T cell receptor (beta chain) originates from a study of blood T cell repertoires in COVID-19. The protocol was immunoSEQ multiplex PCR, while the TCRdb copy is restricted to in-frame clones and leaves out a portion. Of hundreds of thousands of clones in the sample, about 85% are singletons; the top ten hold about 14%. Note on this clone: Its ends do not fully match the called genes, so a read error is possible.

Looked up from germline, CDR1 is SGHNT and CDR2 is YYREEE (reference sequence). The CDR3 length is 15 residues. The sample was peripheral blood. This TCR was recovered from a human donor in a cohort sampled during active COVID-19. The chain links TRBV5-4 to TRBJ1-1; D might be TRBD1 (6 bases). CDR3 coding DNA: TGTGCCAGCAGATTGGGACATCTCATGAACACTGAAGCTTTCTTT. Its protein is CASRLGHLMNTEAFF.